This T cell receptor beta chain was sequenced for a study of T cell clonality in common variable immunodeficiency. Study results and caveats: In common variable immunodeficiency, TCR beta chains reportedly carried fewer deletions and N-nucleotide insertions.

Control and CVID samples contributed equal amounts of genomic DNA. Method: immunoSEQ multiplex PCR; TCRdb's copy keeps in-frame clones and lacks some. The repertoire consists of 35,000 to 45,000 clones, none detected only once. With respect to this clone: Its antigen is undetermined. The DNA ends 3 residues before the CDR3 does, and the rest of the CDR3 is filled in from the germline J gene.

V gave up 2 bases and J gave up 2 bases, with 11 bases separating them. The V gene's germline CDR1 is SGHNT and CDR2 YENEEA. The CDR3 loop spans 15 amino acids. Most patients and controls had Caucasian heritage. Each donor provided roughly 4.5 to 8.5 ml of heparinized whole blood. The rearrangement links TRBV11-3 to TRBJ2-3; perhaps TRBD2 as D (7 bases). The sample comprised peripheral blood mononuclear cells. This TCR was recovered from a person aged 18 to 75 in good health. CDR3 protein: CASSLREGDTDTQYF. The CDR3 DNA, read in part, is TGTGCCAGCAGCTTAAGGGAGGGGGACACAGATACG.